This is a list of T cell receptor beta chains from one sample in a study of regulatory T cells in long-lasting Graves disease. A single record per CDR3 protein comes from TCRdb applying MiXCR to the multiplex PCR reads. This table has hundreds of thousands of distinct CDR3 sequences, 20% appearing once. This specimen consisted of peripheral blood mononuclear cells (PBMCs), obtained when the disease was refractory, from a patient treated with antithyroid drugs. The receptors were sampled from a female donor with Graves disease. Each CDR3 is given with its conserved first and last residue. Fields, in order: D gene, V gene, clone size, J gene, CDR3 protein, CDR3 DNA. A D gene is named only where the DNA matches it firmly. Clone size is given for some rows only: seen once, a few or many times, or a class if the clone is expanded.

d_call: TRBD1
v_call: TRBV6-2/TRBV6-3
clone_size: -
j_call: TRBJ2-7
cdr3_aa: CASSFRRGPYSYEQYF
cdr3_nt: TGTGCCAGCAGTTTCCGCAGGGGGCCCTATTCCTACGAGCAGTACTTC

d_call: TRBD1
v_call: TRBV5-5
clone_size: -
j_call: TRBJ2-7
cdr3_aa: CASSLPGTGTKEQYF
cdr3_nt: TGTGCCAGCAGCTTGCCCGGGACAGGGACTAAAGAGCAGTACTTC

d_call: -
v_call: TRBV20-1
clone_size: few
j_call: TRBJ2-3
cdr3_aa: CSASRPGSTDTQYF
cdr3_nt: TGCAGTGCTAGCAGGCCGGGAAGCACAGATACGCAGTATTTT

d_call: -
v_call: TRBV6-2/TRBV6-3
clone_size: -
j_call: TRBJ2-7
cdr3_aa: CASSESRDTSYEQYF
cdr3_nt: TGTGCCAGCAGTGAAAGTCGGGACACTTCCTACGAGCAGTACTTC

d_call: -
v_call: TRBV12-3/TRBV12-4
clone_size: many
j_call: TRBJ1-1
cdr3_aa: CASSFRVANTEAFF
cdr3_nt: TGTGCCAGCAGTTTCAGGGTCGCGAACACTGAAGCTTTCTTT

d_call: -
v_call: TRBV7-2
clone_size: many
j_call: TRBJ1-1
cdr3_aa: CASSFNTVNTEAFF
cdr3_nt: TGTGCCAGCAGCTTCAACACGGTGAACACTGAAGCTTTCTTT

d_call: -
v_call: TRBV5-1
clone_size: -
j_call: TRBJ1-2
cdr3_aa: CASSSRATRNYGYTF
cdr3_nt: TGCGCCAGCAGCTCCAGGGCAACCAGAAACTATGGCTACACCTTC

d_call: -
v_call: TRBV20-1
clone_size: -
j_call: TRBJ2-7
cdr3_aa: CSARDLTGNYEQYF
cdr3_nt: TGCAGTGCTAGAGATCTAACAGGGAACTACGAGCAGTACTTC

d_call: TRBD1
v_call: TRBV7-9
clone_size: many
j_call: TRBJ2-7
cdr3_aa: CASSLSGTGSYEQYF
cdr3_nt: TGTGCCAGCAGCTTATCTGGGACAGGGTCCTACGAGCAGTACTTC

d_call: -
v_call: TRBV12-3/TRBV12-4
clone_size: -
j_call: TRBJ1-5
cdr3_aa: CASGRSENQPQHF
cdr3_nt: TGTGCCAGCGGCAGGTCGGAAAATCAGCCCCAGCATTTT

d_call: TRBD2
v_call: TRBV7-9
clone_size: many
j_call: TRBJ2-7
cdr3_aa: CASSKGLAASSYEQYF
cdr3_nt: TGTGCCAGCAGCAAAGGACTAGCGGCCAGCTCCTACGAGCAGTACTTC

d_call: TRBD1
v_call: TRBV11-2
clone_size: few
j_call: TRBJ1-4
cdr3_aa: CASSQRTGHGTNEKLFF
cdr3_nt: TGTGCCAGCAGCCAGAGGACAGGGCACGGAACTAATGAAAAACTGTTTTTT

d_call: -
v_call: TRBV30
clone_size: many
j_call: TRBJ1-1
cdr3_aa: CAWGQTNTEAFF
cdr3_nt: TGTGCCTGGGGACAAACGAACACTGAAGCTTTCTTT

d_call: TRBD2
v_call: TRBV5-1
clone_size: many
j_call: TRBJ2-3
cdr3_aa: CASSLGGGTDTQYF
cdr3_nt: TGTGCCAGCAGTTTGGGGGGGGGAACAGATACGCAGTATTTT

d_call: -
v_call: TRBV29-1
clone_size: many
j_call: TRBJ2-7
cdr3_aa: CSVDGPRREQYF
cdr3_nt: TGCAGCGTTGATGGGCCCAGGCGGGAGCAGTACTTC

d_call: -
v_call: TRBV4-1
clone_size: -
j_call: TRBJ1-5
cdr3_aa: CASSQAQDFQPQHF
cdr3_nt: TGCGCCAGCAGCCAAGCTCAGGATTTTCAGCCCCAGCATTTT

d_call: -
v_call: TRBV19
clone_size: -
j_call: TRBJ2-2
cdr3_aa: CASRGGGYTGELFF
cdr3_nt: TGTGCCAGCAGAGGAGGGGGCTACACCGGGGAGCTGTTTTTT

d_call: -
v_call: TRBV29-1
clone_size: many
j_call: TRBJ1-2
cdr3_aa: CSVWDGASYGYTF
cdr3_nt: TGCAGCGTTTGGGATGGGGCAAGCTATGGCTACACCTTC

d_call: -
v_call: TRBV7-2
clone_size: -
j_call: TRBJ1-5
cdr3_aa: CASSLVSGVRNQPQHF
cdr3_nt: TGTGCCAGCAGCTTAGTATCGGGGGTAAGAAATCAGCCCCAGCATTTT

d_call: TRBD1
v_call: TRBV20-1
clone_size: -
j_call: TRBJ1-1
cdr3_aa: CSARDYRRTGGRTEAFF
cdr3_nt: TGCAGTGCTAGAGATTATAGGCGGACAGGGGGACGGACTGAAGCTTTCTTT

d_call: -
v_call: TRBV4-1
clone_size: few
j_call: TRBJ1-2
cdr3_aa: CASSHAPDQLYYGYTF
cdr3_nt: TGCGCCAGCAGCCACGCCCCGGACCAGCTCTACTATGGCTACACCTTC

d_call: -
v_call: TRBV28
clone_size: many
j_call: TRBJ2-5
cdr3_aa: CASSSTLQETQYF
cdr3_nt: TGTGCCAGCAGTTCTACCCTTCAAGAGACCCAGTACTTC

d_call: -
v_call: TRBV12-5
clone_size: many
j_call: TRBJ2-2
cdr3_aa: CASGFGTLTGELFF
cdr3_nt: TGTGCTAGTGGTTTCGGGACACTTACCGGGGAGCTGTTTTTT

d_call: -
v_call: TRBV28
clone_size: many
j_call: TRBJ2-7
cdr3_aa: CASTLGGGRFGEQYF
cdr3_nt: TGTGCCAGCACCCTAGGGGGCGGGAGGTTTGGGGAGCAGTACTTC

d_call: -
v_call: TRBV18
clone_size: many
j_call: TRBJ1-2
cdr3_aa: CASATQGMTYGYTF
cdr3_nt: TGTGCCAGCGCAACTCAGGGGATGACTTATGGCTACACCTTC

d_call: TRBD2
v_call: TRBV20-1
clone_size: many
j_call: TRBJ2-5
cdr3_aa: CSATKREGGRETQYF
cdr3_nt: TGCAGTGCTACAAAGCGGGAGGGAGGAAGAGAGACCCAGTACTTC

d_call: -
v_call: TRBV2
clone_size: many
j_call: TRBJ1-2
cdr3_aa: CASSGEGYGYTF
cdr3_nt: TGTGCCAGCAGTGGTGAGGGCTATGGCTACACCTTC

d_call: TRBD1
v_call: TRBV4-3
clone_size: -
j_call: TRBJ2-7
cdr3_aa: CASSQDRGKSYEQYF
cdr3_nt: TGCGCCAGCAGCCAAGACAGGGGGAAATCCTACGAGCAGTACTTC

d_call: TRBD1
v_call: TRBV15
clone_size: many
j_call: TRBJ2-7
cdr3_aa: CATSRDRGSTEQYF
cdr3_nt: TGTGCCACCAGCAGGGACAGGGGTAGTACCGAGCAGTACTTC

d_call: -
v_call: TRBV6-5
clone_size: many
j_call: TRBJ1-4
cdr3_aa: CASSYETPGAGEKLFF
cdr3_nt: TGTGCCAGCAGTTACGAAACTCCAGGGGCGGGTGAAAAACTGTTTTTT

d_call: -
v_call: TRBV30
clone_size: -
j_call: TRBJ2-5
cdr3_aa: CAWSVHRAETQYF
cdr3_nt: TGTGCCTGGAGTGTACATAGGGCGGAGACCCAGTACTTC

d_call: -
v_call: TRBV6-1
clone_size: many
j_call: TRBJ1-6
cdr3_aa: CASSTRGVGNSPLHF
cdr3_nt: TGTGCCAGCAGCACACGCGGGGTCGGCAATTCACCCCTCCACTTT

d_call: -
v_call: TRBV4-1
clone_size: -
j_call: TRBJ1-6
cdr3_aa: CASSQVGERRSPLHF
cdr3_nt: TGCGCCAGCAGCCAAGTAGGGGAGCGGCGATCACCCCTCCACTTT

d_call: -
v_call: TRBV5-1
clone_size: -
j_call: TRBJ2-2
cdr3_aa: CASKETPNTGELFF
cdr3_nt: TGCGCCAGCAAGGAGACACCTAACACCGGGGAGCTGTTTTTT

d_call: -
v_call: TRBV2
clone_size: many
j_call: TRBJ1-5
cdr3_aa: CASSEAAGGNQPQHF
cdr3_nt: TGTGCCAGCAGTGAAGCGGCAGGCGGCAATCAGCCCCAGCATTTT

d_call: TRBD2
v_call: TRBV28
clone_size: many
j_call: TRBJ2-7
cdr3_aa: CASSRLAGTYEQYF
cdr3_nt: TGTGCCAGCAGCCGTCTAGCGGGCACCTACGAGCAGTACTTC

d_call: TRBD1
v_call: TRBV7-9
clone_size: few
j_call: TRBJ1-2
cdr3_aa: CASSAIGTANYGYTF
cdr3_nt: TGTGCCAGCAGCGCCATTGGGACAGCTAACTATGGCTACACCTTC

d_call: -
v_call: TRBV28
clone_size: many
j_call: TRBJ1-1
cdr3_aa: CASSLSGDTEAFF
cdr3_nt: TGTGCCAGCAGTTTATCGGGGGACACTGAAGCTTTCTTT

d_call: -
v_call: TRBV7-2
clone_size: few
j_call: TRBJ2-7
cdr3_aa: CASSFETGLYEQYF
cdr3_nt: TGTGCCAGCAGCTTCGAGACTGGGCTCTACGAGCAGTACTTC

d_call: -
v_call: TRBV11-2
clone_size: many
j_call: TRBJ2-2
cdr3_aa: CASSFNTRTGELFF
cdr3_nt: TGTGCCAGCAGCTTCAACACCCGCACCGGGGAGCTGTTTTTT

d_call: -
v_call: TRBV5-4
clone_size: -
j_call: TRBJ1-2
cdr3_aa: CASSGAANYGYTF
cdr3_nt: TGTGCCAGCAGCGGGGCAGCAAACTATGGCTACACCTTC

d_call: -
v_call: TRBV6-2/TRBV6-3
clone_size: many
j_call: TRBJ1-4
cdr3_aa: CASSYSNLNEKLFF
cdr3_nt: TGTGCCAGCAGTTACTCGAATCTTAATGAAAAACTGTTTTTT

d_call: -
v_call: TRBV20-1
clone_size: -
j_call: TRBJ2-3
cdr3_aa: CSASLGPSDTQYF
cdr3_nt: TGCAGTGCTAGCTTGGGCCCGTCGGATACGCAGTATTTT

d_call: -
v_call: TRBV5-1
clone_size: -
j_call: TRBJ1-2
cdr3_aa: CASSLEGNYGHTF
cdr3_nt: TGCGCCAGCAGCTTGGAGGGTAACTATGGCCACACCTTC

d_call: TRBD2
v_call: TRBV29-1
clone_size: many
j_call: TRBJ2-5
cdr3_aa: CSVSGGVGTQYF
cdr3_nt: TGCAGCGTTTCGGGGGGGGTAGGGACCCAGTACTTC

d_call: -
v_call: TRBV2
clone_size: -
j_call: TRBJ1-4
cdr3_aa: CASQGRAEEKLFF
cdr3_nt: TGTGCCAGCCAGGGCCGAGCGGAGGAAAAACTGTTTTTT

d_call: -
v_call: TRBV3-1
clone_size: few
j_call: TRBJ2-3
cdr3_aa: CASSQLGSDTQYF
cdr3_nt: TGTGCCAGCAGCCAATTGGGGAGCGATACGCAGTATTTT

d_call: TRBD1
v_call: TRBV10-3
clone_size: few
j_call: TRBJ2-7
cdr3_aa: CAISESRTGGSHEQYF
cdr3_nt: TGTGCCATCAGTGAGTCAAGGACAGGGGGCTCCCACGAGCAGTACTTC

d_call: TRBD1
v_call: TRBV11-2
clone_size: few
j_call: TRBJ2-2
cdr3_aa: CASSLATLTGRTGELFF
cdr3_nt: TGTGCCAGCAGCTTAGCCACTCTGACAGGGCGTACCGGGGAGCTGTTTTTT

d_call: TRBD1
v_call: TRBV6-2/TRBV6-3
clone_size: many
j_call: TRBJ2-7
cdr3_aa: CASSEAGTELYEQYF
cdr3_nt: TGTGCCAGCAGTGAGGCCGGGACAGAACTCTACGAGCAGTACTTC

d_call: -
v_call: TRBV10-3
clone_size: -
j_call: TRBJ2-7
cdr3_aa: CAISESQTLKSF
cdr3_nt: TGTGCCATCAGTGAGTCACAAACCCTGAAGTCCTTC

d_call: -
v_call: TRBV11-2
clone_size: many
j_call: TRBJ2-5
cdr3_aa: CASSPWGIETQYF
cdr3_nt: TGTGCCAGCAGCCCATGGGGGATAGAGACCCAGTACTTC

d_call: TRBD1
v_call: TRBV6-1
clone_size: many
j_call: TRBJ2-7
cdr3_aa: CASRDRGYEQYF
cdr3_nt: TGTGCCAGCAGGGACAGGGGCTACGAGCAGTACTTC

d_call: -
v_call: TRBV28
clone_size: -
j_call: TRBJ2-3
cdr3_aa: CASSLYFGTPTDTQYF
cdr3_nt: TGTGCCAGCAGTTTGTATTTTGGGACCCCTACAGATACGCAGTATTTT

d_call: TRBD1
v_call: TRBV24-1
clone_size: -
j_call: TRBJ1-5
cdr3_aa: CATSDPRGGSRPQHF
cdr3_nt: TGTGCCACCAGTGATCCCAGGGGGGGTTCCCGGCCCCAGCATTTT